This T cell receptor beta chain was found in a study of OX40 agonist ivuxolimab in advanced cancers. Looking at the study overall: Checkpoint inhibitors had been given previously to under 50% of patients. Partial responses were achieved by three patients, one with hepatocellular carcinoma and two with cutaneous melanoma. Study-wide points: Low clonal expansion, among the lowest seen, marked partial responders at 0.1-3.0 mg/kg.

Remarks on this clone: What it binds is unknown.

Germline assignment: CDR1 LNHDA and CDR2 SQIVND (reference sequence). The CDR3 is 15 residues long. Trimming took 6 bases from V and 7 from J; bases not matched to a gene: 11. Assay used: immunoSEQ multiplex PCR; TCRdb lists only in-frame clones, some missing. This sample has tens of thousands of clones, with 89% found just once. The chain is built from TRBV19 and TRBJ1-4, with 7 bases aligning to TRBD1. The source material was CD4+ or CD8+ T cells sorted from blood, sampled in a trial of the OX40 agonist ivuxolimab. The receptor was isolated from an adult with an advanced solid tumor such as melanoma, head and neck, liver or kidney cancer. This CDR3 reads CASRVLTGEGEKLFF. CDR3 in DNA: TGTGCCAGTAGGGTCCTTACAGGGGAAGGTGAAAAACTGTTTTTT. Variable domain in full (rest from reference TRBV19 and TRBJ1-4): DGGITQSPKYLFRKEGQNVTLSCEQNLNHDAMYWYRQDPGQGLRLIYYSQIVNDFQKGDIAEGYSVSREKKESFPLTVTSAQKNPTAFYLCASRVLTGEGEKLFFGSGTQLSVL.